One sample yielded the 12 T cell receptor beta chains listed below, sequenced in a study of T cells after yellow fever vaccination. TCRdb re-called the 5' RACE reads through MiXCR, storing one row per CDR3 protein. The sample lists about 550,000 distinct CDR3 sequences; 15% to 20% were seen once. The sample consisted of PBMCs, taken 15 days after the yellow fever booster vaccination. These receptors originate from a young man who received the YFV17D yellow fever vaccine.

The chain combines TRBV3-1 with TRBJ2-2; D is undetermined. Germline V gene sequence: CDR1 LGHDT, CDR2 YNNKEL (reference sequence). Trimming removed 0 bases from V and 5 bases from J, with 7 bases in between. The CDR3 is made up of 14 amino acids. CDR3 sequence reads: CASSQDWGTGELFF. In nucleotides, the CDR3 is TGTGCCAGCAGCCAAGATTGGGGAACCGGGGAGCTGTTTTTT.

J is TRBJ2-7 and V is TRBV4-3; possibly TRBD1 or TRBD2 for D (6 bases each). V lost 1 base, J lost 1 base, and 17 bases lay in between. This CDR3 region has 17 residues. CDR1 is LGHNA and CDR2 is YSLEER in the germline V gene. CDR3 nucleotides: TGCGCCAGCAGCCAAGCCCGACCTACAGGGAGGTCCTACGAGCAGTACTTC. Translating it yields CASSQARPTGRSYEQYF.

The genes are TRBV20-1 and TRBJ2-5; TRBD1 might be the D (8 bases). V shed 2 bases and J shed 3 bases, with 19 bases lying between them. The CDR3 is made up of 16 amino acids. Germline CDR1 reads DFQATT; CDR2 reads SNEGSKA (reference sequence). Written as DNA, the CDR3 is TGCAGTGCTAGATTTTGGACAGGGAGGGACGAAGAGACCCAGTACTTC. Its protein product is CSARFWTGRDEETQYF.

This clonotype was seen a few times. The chain links TRBV10-2 to TRBJ1-2; D is possibly TRBD1 (6 bases). The germline V gene has CDR1 WSHSY and CDR2 SAAADI. V was pared by 4 bases and J by 7 bases, with 19 bases between. CDR3 length: 15 amino acids. The CDR3 protein is CASSVVAGEISGYTF. In DNA form, the CDR3 reads TGCGCCAGCAGTGTTGTTGCAGGGGAGATCTCTGGCTACACCTTC.

The table lists this clonotype with a few counts. The genes are TRBV5-1 and TRBJ2-5, with a possible D match to TRBD1 (6 bases). The CDR3 has 15 residues. Trimming cost V 1 base and J 4 bases, with 14 bases left between them. Germline CDR1 is SGHRS and CDR2 is YFSETQ. The CDR3 sequence is CASSLPLGQRETQYF. The CDR3 bases are TGCGCCAGCAGCTTGCCCCTAGGACAGAGAGAGACCCAGTACTTC.

J is TRBJ2-3 and V is TRBV7-2, with D tentatively TRBD2 (7 bases). Trimming took 7 bases from V and 7 from J, leaving 21 bases between them. Looked up from germline, CDR1 is SGHTA and CDR2 is FQGNSA. The CDR3 has 15 residues. The CDR3 nucleotides read TGTGCCAGCAACACGGGGGGCGGGAGTATCAATACGCAGTATTTT. This encodes CASNTGGGSINTQYF.

This clonotype was recorded at least ten times. The chain couples TRBV19 to TRBJ2-1; D possibly corresponds to TRBD2 (5 bases). V shed 1 base and J shed 10 bases, with 8 bases lying between them. This CDR3 region has 12 residues. Germline CDR1 and CDR2: LNHDA and SQIVND (reference sequence). This chain's CDR3 is CASSIAGTEQFF. CDR3 bases: TGTGCCAGTAGTATAGCGGGAACAGAGCAGTTCTTC.

In this sample, this clonotype turned up a few times. This sequence joins TRBV20-1 and TRBJ1-1; TRBD1 agrees at 7 bases. V lost 2 bases to trimming and J lost 5 bases; unmatched junction nucleotides: 11. Per germline, CDR1 DFQATT and CDR2 SNEGSKA (reference sequence). The CDR3 has 15 residues. The CDR3 sequence is CSARRTGAMRTEAFF. CDR3 DNA sequence: TGCAGTGCTAGACGCACAGGGGCGATGAGGACTGAAGCTTTCTTT.

This clonotype occurred once. The chain links TRBV2 to TRBJ2-2; TRBD1 agrees at 7 bases. The CDR3 runs to 16 residues. Germline assignment: CDR1 SNHLY and CDR2 FYNNEI. With 3 bases clipped from V and 3 bases from J, the junction kept 7 bases outside the gene matches. The CDR3 DNA is TGTGCCAGCAGTGACAAACAGGGGATAGACACCGGGGAGCTGTTTTTT. It is translated as CASSDKQGIDTGELFF.

This clonotype was detected only a few times. V and J are TRBV21-1 and TRBJ1-1; no DNA check was done on the table's D call, TRBD1. TRBV21-1 is a pseudogene. The CDR3 totals 14 residues. The CDR3, as DNA: TGTGCCAGCAGCGGACGACAGGGGCGGACTGAAGCTTTCTTT. Protein product: CASSGRQGRTEAFF.

This clonotype was found a few times. A read error may produce the germline difference seen at one junction end. The V call is TRBV20-1, the J call TRBJ1-1, with D hard to call. The CDR3 runs 11 residues. Germline CDR1 and CDR2: DFQATT and SNEGSKA (reference sequence). The DNA of the CDR3 is TGCAGTGCTATCCTGAATACTGAAGCTTTCTTT. It specifies CSAILNTEAFF.

The table lists this clonotype with a few counts. V usage is TRBV19 and J usage is TRBJ2-1, with D perhaps TRBD2 (5 bases). The length of the CDR3 is 13 residues. In germline, CDR1 is LNHDA, CDR2 SQIVND (reference sequence). Trimming stripped 3 bases from V and 11 bases from J, with 14 bases between. The CDR3 DNA sequence: TGTGCCAGTAGTATTTTCGGGGTAGCCCAGCAGTTCTTC. Its protein product is CASSIFGVAQQFF.